A selection of T cell receptor beta chains follows, all from one sample in a study of T-cell memory formation after mild COVID-19. TCRdb passed the 5' RACE reads through MiXCR, listing each CDR3 protein once. The sample has over 500,000 distinct CDR3 sequences, around 16% seen once; the top ten hold roughly 8.2%. The specimen was PBMCs or a T cell subset sorted from them (not recorded which). Source of these receptors: an adult woman who had mild COVID-19 (a few samples of this study predate the infection). Cell type and time point are not known. Both conserved end residues are part of each CDR3. Fields, in order: D gene, J gene, V gene, clone size, CDR3 protein, CDR3 DNA. The D gene is left open where the match is weak. For some rows the clone size is stated as once, few or many, or as a class when expanded; others skip it.

>TRBD1|TRBJ1-1|TRBV18|few
CASSPGDRLRGFF
TGTGCCAGCTCACCCGGGGACAGGCTCCGAGGTTTCTTT
>-|TRBJ2-4|TRBV4-1|-
CASSGRGNIQYF
TGCGCCAGCTCGGGTCGGGGAAACATTCAGTACTTC
>-|TRBJ2-3|TRBV3-1|few
CASSQALTGTGTNF
TGTGCCAGCAGCCAAGCCCTCACCGGGACTGGAACGAATTTT
>TRBD2|TRBJ2-1|TRBV7-8|few
CASSVPGLANEQFF
TGTGCCAGCAGCGTACCGGGACTAGCCAATGAGCAGTTCTTC
>-|TRBJ1-2|TRBV29-1|few
CSVEGSGLRGYTF
TGCAGCGTTGAAGGGAGTGGTCTACGTGGCTACACCTTC
>TRBD2|TRBJ2-3|TRBV5-1|-
CASNPGTSGGRTDTQYF
TGCGCCAGCAACCCCGGGACTAGCGGGGGCCGCACAGATACGCAGTATTTT
>-|TRBJ2-7|TRBV7-8|-
CASSFRSREQYF
TGTGCCAGCAGCTTTCGCTCGAGAGAGCAGTACTTC
>TRBD1|TRBJ1-5|TRBV12-3/TRBV12-4|few
CASSRQGATQPQHF
TGTGCCAGCAGTCGACAGGGGGCTACTCAGCCCCAGCATTTT
>-|TRBJ2-1|TRBV12-3/TRBV12-4|few
CASSRQVQTPNNEQFF
TGTGCCAGCAGTCGACAGGTCCAGACACCTAACAATGAGCAGTTCTTC
>-|TRBJ2-3|TRBV19|few
CASRDRVTDTQYF
TGTGCCAGTAGGGACAGAGTCACAGATACGCAGTATTTT
>-|TRBJ2-1|TRBV2|few
CAAIQGNEQFF
TGTGCCGCCATACAGGGCAATGAGCAGTTCTTC
>-|TRBJ1-2|TRBV4-1|-
CASSPTLRGHYGYTF
TGCGCCAGCAGCCCTACCCTCAGGGGTCACTATGGCTACACCTTC
>-|TRBJ1-5|TRBV13|few
CASSSQGFQPQHF
TGTGCCAGCAGCTCCCAGGGGTTTCAGCCCCAGCATTTT
>TRBD1|TRBJ2-6|TRBV5-1|few
CASSSTDRVLLGANVLTF
TGCGCCAGCAGCTCGACGGACAGGGTACTTCTTGGGGCCAACGTCCTGACTTTC
>-|TRBJ1-2|TRBV18|-
CASSPGSHYGYTF
TGTGCCAGCTCACCAGGCTCACACTATGGCTACACCTTC
>-|TRBJ1-2|TRBV7-2|many
CASSLDAYSTANYGYTF
TGTGCCAGCAGCTTAGATGCGTACAGCACAGCTAACTATGGCTACACCTTC